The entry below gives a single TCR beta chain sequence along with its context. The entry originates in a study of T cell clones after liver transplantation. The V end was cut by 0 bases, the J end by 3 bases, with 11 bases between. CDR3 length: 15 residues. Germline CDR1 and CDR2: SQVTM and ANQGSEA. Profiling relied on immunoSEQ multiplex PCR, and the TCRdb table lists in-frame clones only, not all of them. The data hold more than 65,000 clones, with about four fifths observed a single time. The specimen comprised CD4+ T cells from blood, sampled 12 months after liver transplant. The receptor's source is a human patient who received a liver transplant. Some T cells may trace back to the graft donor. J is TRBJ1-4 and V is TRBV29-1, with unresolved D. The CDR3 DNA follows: TGCAGCGTTGAAGATGGTCCTTTTGCTAATGAAAAACTGTTTTTT. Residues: CSVEDGPFANEKLFF.